This entry concerns a single T cell receptor beta chain. Looked up from germline, CDR1 is LGHDT and CDR2 is YNNKEL (reference sequence). The CDR3 length is 17 residues. Trimming took 3 bases from V and 1 from J; bases not matched to a gene: 3. This sample was included in a study of blood T cell repertoires in COVID-19. Study-wide context: The study drew acute and convalescent COVID-19 samples from the United States, Italy and Spain. In each case, the material was cDNA or gDNA derived from T cells, B-cell-depleted T cells, or PBMCs.

How the authors handled the data: Reference gene primer amplification yielded estimated nucleated cell counts. Here immunoSEQ multiplex PCR was the method, and the copy in TCRdb shows in-frame clones only, minus some. V, J and clone size derive from that table, while D and trimming were established from the DNA sequence. Among 40,000 to 55,000 clones, over 80% were seen once, and the ten largest hold around 17%. Sequenced sample: peripheral blood. This TCR derives from a man aged 35 to 55 with acute or convalescent COVID-19. The chain couples TRBV3-1 (or the pseudogene TRBV3-2) to TRBJ2-3, with TRBD2 identical over 14 bases. CDR3 loop: CASSQKGLAGGTDTQYF. For the CDR3, the DNA is TGTGCCAGCAGCCAGAAGGGACTAGCGGGGGGCACAGATACGCAGTATTTT.